This T cell receptor (beta chain) originates from a study of beta chain features in type 1 diabetes. In the study overall: Healthy donors resembled patients in age, gender and cell yields.

The CDR3 has 15 residues. V dropped 1 base and J dropped 7 bases, with 14 bases sitting between them. The germline gives CDR1 SGHTA, CDR2 FQGNSA. Naive, central memory, regulatory and stem cell-like memory cells within the CD4+ compartment were sorted using CD45RO/CCR7/CD25/CD127/CD95/CD27. Expressed TCRB transcripts were sequenced because the isolated RNA had all been reverse transcribed beforehand. Data came from immunoSEQ multiplex PCR; TCRdb stores just in-frame clones and leaves some out. The data hold over 100,000 clones, with almost 40% observed a single time. For this clone: Its specificity is unknown.

Study-level findings and limits: Moderate but significant shortening of TCRB CDR3s was recorded in all four CD4+ subsets from Type 1 diabetes patients.

The TCR originated in a woman aged 18 to 35 in good health. Sequencing input: stem cell memory CD4+ T cells from blood. The J gene is TRBJ1-5, the V gene TRBV7-2; TRBD1 is a possible D gene (5 bases). The CDR3 sequence: CASSLGGTGVQPQHF. The CDR3 coding sequence is TGTGCCAGCAGCTTAGGGGGGACTGGGGTGCAGCCCCAGCATTTT.